The 20 T cell receptor beta chains listed next were all sequenced from one sample in a study of CD8+CD57+ T cells in acquired aplastic anemia (dated by TCRdb to between 2017 and 2018). These reads were obtained on an Illumina HiSeq 2000. Profiling of TCR beta VDJ combinations and CDR3 sequences used genomic DNA as the template. The raw public data were reprocessed by TCRdb itself: fastp quality trimming at Q25, MiXCR clonotype calling, in-frame beta chains only. Merged by CDR3 protein, the rows form single entries marked with the most common genes and DNA. This sample has 100,000 to 150,000 distinct CDR3 sequences in its table, and less than 50% of those were observed once. Of the sample, over 2% falls within the top ten clones. The patients picked for sequencing were ones in whom flow cytometry had shown an expansion of CD8+CD57+ cells. Sequencing used sorted CD4+, CD8+, or CD8+CD57+ T cells (not recorded which) from PBMCs. All receptors come from a human donor with aplastic anemia.

This clonotype was observed many times. The chain employs TRBV7-6 and TRBJ1-2, with D possibly TRBD1 on 5 matching bases. The CDR3 runs to 15 residues. Germline loops: CDR1 SGHVS, CDR2 FNYEAQ. Trimming took off 2 bases at V and 4 bases at J, with 14 bases between the two ends. The CDR3 loop is CASSLMAGRPYGYTF. CDR3 sequence (DNA): TGTGCCAGCAGCTTAATGGCAGGGAGACCCTATGGCTACACCTTC.

The V call is TRBV5-1, the J call TRBJ2-5; the match to TRBD2 covers 7 bases. Germline lookup yields CDR1 SGHRS and CDR2 YFSETQ. After removal of 3 bases from V and 0 bases from J, the junction contained 8 bases not matched to a gene. This CDR3 has 16 residues. In DNA form, the CDR3 reads TGCGCCAGCAGCTCCATCACTAGCGACCACCAAGAGACCCAGTACTTC. This encodes CASSSITSDHQETQYF.

The CDR3 coding sequence is TGTGCCAGTAGGCGGGACAGTAACACTGAAGCTTTCTTT. Translated: CASRRDSNTEAFF. This chain links TRBV19 with TRBJ1-1; the match to TRBD1 covers 7 bases. There are 13 residues in the CDR3. The V gene end was trimmed by 6 bases and the J gene end by 2 bases; junction bases not matched to a gene: 3. The V gene's germline CDR1 is LNHDA and CDR2 SQIVND (reference sequence).

This clonotype was counted many times. V is TRBV10-3 and J is TRBJ2-3, with 7 positions matching TRBD1. Germline CDR1 and CDR2: ENHRY and SYGVKD. V shed 6 bases and J 2 bases; nucleotides not matched to a gene: 2. The CDR3 consists of 13 residues. The CDR3 coding sequence is TGTGCCATCAGGGGGACAGACACAGATACGCAGTATTTT. This translates into CAIRGTDTDTQYF.

This clonotype was detected ten times or more. The chain uses TRBV7-2 and TRBJ1-5, with D possibly TRBD1 on 6 matching bases. Germline values: CDR1 SGHTA, CDR2 FQGNSA. V was cut by 1 base and J by 3 bases, with 7 bases left in between. This CDR3 has 14 residues. This chain's CDR3 is CASSLGDINQPQHF. The CDR3 nucleotides read TGTGCCAGCAGCTTAGGGGACATCAATCAGCCCCAGCATTTT.

The DNA for the CDR3 is TGTGCCAGCTCATCCGACACCAGCTCCTACGAGCAGTACTTC. Translation: CASSSDTSSYEQYF. J is TRBJ2-7 and V is TRBV18; D not resolved. The length of the CDR3 is 14 residues. CDR1 and CDR2 (germline): KGHSH, LQKENI. Trimming shortened V by 5 bases and J by 0 bases, and 11 bases separated the two germline ends.

This clonotype was detected ten times or more. The chain has TRBV7-9 and TRBJ1-6; D gene uncertain. Trimming took off 2 bases at V and 7 bases at J, with 15 bases between the two ends. The CDR3 runs to 16 residues. Germline V gene lookup returns CDR1 SEHNR and CDR2 FQNEAQ (reference sequence). For the CDR3, the DNA is TGTGCCAGCAGCTTACCCGGGCCTATGGACAATTCACCCCTCCACTTT. It codes for CASSLPGPMDNSPLHF.

This clonotype was seen at least ten times. Here the CDR3 reads CASSVGSSGNTIYF. The CDR3 DNA reads as TGTGCCAGCAGCGTGGGCAGCTCTGGAAACACCATATATTTT. The chain uses TRBV9 and TRBJ1-3, with D unresolved. This CDR3 spans 14 amino acids. CDR1 SGDLS and CDR2 YYNGEE come from the germline V gene. V shed 2 bases and J shed 0 bases, with 6 bases lying between them. Variable domain in full (rest from reference TRBV9 and TRBJ1-3): DSGVTQTPKHLITATGQRVTLRCSPRSGDLSVYWYQQSLDQGLQFLIQYYNGEERAKGNILERFSAQQFPDLHSELNLSSLELGDSALYFCASSVGSSGNTIYFGEGSWLTVV.

This clonotype has just a few counts. This may arise from a read error, as a much more abundant clone is one base away. The V call is TRBV5-6, the J call TRBJ1-2, with a possible D match to TRBD1 (5 bases). Per germline, CDR1 SGHDT and CDR2 YYEEEE. The CDR3 covers 11 residues. V was cut by 3 bases and J by 7 bases, with 7 bases left in between. This CDR3 is CASSWDRGYTF. The DNA for the CDR3 is TGTGCCAGCAGCTGGGACCGTGGCTACACCTTC. Variable domain in full (rest from reference TRBV5-6 and TRBJ1-2): DAGVTQSPTHLIKTRGQQVTLRCSPKSGHDTVSWYQQALGQGPQFIFQYYEEEERQRGNFPDRFSGHQFPNYSSELNVNALLLGDSALYLCASSWDRGYTFGSGTRLTVV.

This chain links TRBV2 with TRBJ2-3, with TRBD2 matching over 11 bases. There are 15 residues in the CDR3. Per germline, CDR1 SNHLY and CDR2 FYNNEI. J gave up 1 base and V 6 bases, and 3 bases lay outside the gene matches. This CDR3 reads CASSISGGGTDTQYF. DNA of the CDR3: TGTGCCAGCAGCATTAGCGGGGGGGGCACAGATACGCAGTATTTT.

As to this clonotype: A much larger clone is a single base away; this may be a read error. The chain employs TRBV20-1 and TRBJ1-3; D is uncertain. Trimming took off 5 bases at V and 2 bases at J, with 16 bases between the two ends. Germline assignment: CDR1 DFQATT and CDR2 SNEGSKA (reference sequence). The CDR3 loop spans 15 amino acids. CDR3 amino acids: CSALLQGYPGNTIYF. The CDR3 DNA sequence: TGCAGTGCTCTCCTTCAAGGCTACCCTGGAAACACCATATATTTT.

In its sample, this clonotype was seen once. The chain combines TRBV9 with TRBJ2-7; D tentatively fits TRBD1 or TRBD2 (5 bases each). The germline CDR1 and CDR2 sequences are SGDLS and YYNGEE. The CDR3 contains 14 residues. V was clipped by 0 bases and J by 7 bases, with 14 bases between them. The CDR3 bases are TGTGCCAGCAGCGTAGGGAACGGGGCCGGTGAGCAGTACTTC. Its translation: CASSVGNGAGEQYF.

Ten or more counts support this clonotype. This chain links TRBV5-5 with TRBJ2-5; 7 nucleotides line up with TRBD2. V dropped 4 bases and J dropped 7; count of bases not matched to a gene: 7. The germline V gene has CDR1 SGHKS and CDR2 YYEKEE (reference sequence). CDR3 length: 13 residues. CDR3 coding DNA: TGTGCCAGCAGCCCCGGACTAGAAGGGACCCAGTACTTC. Amino acids: CASSPGLEGTQYF.

This clonotype was picked up a small number of times. The chain carries TRBV7-2 and TRBJ1-1, with D possibly being TRBD1 (6 bases). The CDR3 has 13 residues. Per germline, CDR1 SGHTA and CDR2 FQGNSA. V lost 7 bases, J lost 7 bases, and 16 bases lay in between. The CDR3, as DNA: TGTGCCAGCAAGAAGGACAGAAACTATGAAGCTTTCTTT. This translates into CASKKDRNYEAFF. The full variable domain, rest sourced from reference TRBV7-2 and TRBJ1-1, is GAGVSQSPSNKVTEKGKDVELRCDPISGHTALYWYRQSLGQGLEFLIYFQGNSAPDKSGLPSDRFSAERTGGSVSTLTIQRTQQEDSAVYLCASKKDRNYEAFFGQGTRLTVV.

This clonotype was recorded at least ten times. The genes are TRBV12-3 or TRBV12-4 and TRBJ1-5; weak D call: TRBD1 (5 bases). The CDR3 has 13 residues. Trimming pared 5 bases from V and 5 bases from J, leaving 10 bases between. The CDR3 DNA reads as TGTGCCAGCAGTAGACAGAAGGATCAGCCCCAGCATTTT. Translated: CASSRQKDQPQHF.

The table lists this clonotype with many counts. This chain uses TRBV29-1 with TRBJ2-1, with 8 bases that match TRBD1. The CDR3 loop spans 18 amino acids. The V segment lost 7 bases and the J segment 2 bases; nucleotides outside the gene matches: 19. Per the germline V gene, CDR1 is SQVTM and CDR2 is ANQGSEA. CDR3 sequence (DNA): TGCAGCGCCCTTGGTGGACAGGGTGAAGGGGAGGCCTACAATGAGCAGTTCTTC. Protein sequence: CSALGGQGEGEAYNEQFF.

A remark on this clonotype: A read error is likely, as this CDR3 ends without the conserved phenylalanine or tryptophan. The chain joins TRBV27 to TRBJ1-1, with D unresolved. The CDR3 is made up of 12 amino acids. The ends were cut back, 6 bases at V and 3 bases at J, with 8 bases in the middle. The V gene's germline CDR1 is MNHEY and CDR2 SMNVEV (reference sequence). This CDR3 reads CASRNTYTEAFL. In DNA form, the CDR3 reads TGTGCCAGCAGGAACACTTACACTGAAGCTTTCCTT.

This clonotype has a single count. Being one base from a much bigger clone, this may be a read error. This sequence joins TRBV5-1 and TRBJ1-3; D possibly corresponds to TRBD1 (5 bases). The length of the CDR3 is 16 residues. Germline assignment: CDR1 SGHRS and CDR2 YFSETQ. V shed 2 bases and J shed 2 bases, with 14 bases lying between them. CDR3 coding DNA: TGCGCCAGCAGCTTATTTACAGGCATTCCTGGAAACACCATATATTTT. Protein product: CASSLFTGIPGNTIYF.

Only a few counts were recorded for this clonotype. The chain combines TRBV6-2 or TRBV6-3 with TRBJ2-7; no clear D gene. Trimming removed 8 bases at V and 3 bases at J, with 11 bases between. The CDR3 length is 12 residues. Germline values: CDR1 MNHEY, CDR2 SVGEGT. The DNA for the CDR3 is TGTGCCAGCGGGCTCGGAAGCTACGAGCAGTACTTC. It codes for CASGLGSYEQYF.

The rearrangement uses TRBV2 and TRBJ2-5, with 9 bases fitting TRBD1. The CDR3 spans 15 residues. V lost 3 bases to trimming and J lost 1 base; unmatched junction nucleotides: 3. Germline CDR1 reads SNHLY; CDR2 reads FYNNEI. CDR3 residues: CASSDGTGCQETQYF. The CDR3 coding sequence is TGTGCCAGCAGTGATGGGACAGGGTGCCAAGAGACCCAGTACTTC.